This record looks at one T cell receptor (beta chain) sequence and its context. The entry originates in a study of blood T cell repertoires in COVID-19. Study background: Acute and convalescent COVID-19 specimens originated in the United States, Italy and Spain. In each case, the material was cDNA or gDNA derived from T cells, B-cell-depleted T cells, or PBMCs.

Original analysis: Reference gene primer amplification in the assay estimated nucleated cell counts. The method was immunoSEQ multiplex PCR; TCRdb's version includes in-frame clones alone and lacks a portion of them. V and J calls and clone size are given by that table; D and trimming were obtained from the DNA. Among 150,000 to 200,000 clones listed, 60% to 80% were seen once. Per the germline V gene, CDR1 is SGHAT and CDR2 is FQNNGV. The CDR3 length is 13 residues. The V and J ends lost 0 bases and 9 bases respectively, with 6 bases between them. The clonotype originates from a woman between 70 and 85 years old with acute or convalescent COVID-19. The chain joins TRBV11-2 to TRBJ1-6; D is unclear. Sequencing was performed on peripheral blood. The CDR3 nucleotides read TGTGCCAGCAGCTTAGATTTGAGTTCACCCCTCCACTTT. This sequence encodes CASSLDLSSPLHF. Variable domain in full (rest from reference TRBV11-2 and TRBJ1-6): EAGVAQSPRYKIIEKRQSVAFWCNPISGHATLYWYQQILGQGPKLLIQFQNNGVVDDSQLPKDRFSAERLKGVDSTLKIQPAKLEDSAVYLCASSLDLSSPLHFGNGTRLTVT.